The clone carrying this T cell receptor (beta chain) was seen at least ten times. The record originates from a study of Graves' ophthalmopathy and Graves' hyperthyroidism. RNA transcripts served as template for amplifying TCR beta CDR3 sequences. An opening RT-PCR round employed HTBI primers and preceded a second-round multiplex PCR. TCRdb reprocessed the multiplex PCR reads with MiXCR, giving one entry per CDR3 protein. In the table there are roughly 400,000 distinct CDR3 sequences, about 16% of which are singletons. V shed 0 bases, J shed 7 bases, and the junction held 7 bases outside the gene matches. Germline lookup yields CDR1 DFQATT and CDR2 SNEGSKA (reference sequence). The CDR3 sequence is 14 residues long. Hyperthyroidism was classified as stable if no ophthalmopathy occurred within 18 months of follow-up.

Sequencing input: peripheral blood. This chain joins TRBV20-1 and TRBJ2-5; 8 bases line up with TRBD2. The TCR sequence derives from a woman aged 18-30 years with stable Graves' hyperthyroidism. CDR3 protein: CSARDPAAGGTQYF. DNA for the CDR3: TGCAGTGCTAGAGACCCGGCCGCGGGGGGGACCCAGTACTTC.